A single sample is the source of the 17 T cell receptor beta chains below, sequenced in a study of T cells in Graves' hyperthyroidism and ophthalmopathy. Using RNA transcripts as the source, TCR beta CDR3 regions were amplified. A first-round RT-PCR of the TCR CDR3 used the HTBI primer set. From the multiplex PCR reads, TCRdb called clonotypes with MiXCR, one entry per CDR3 protein. The sample holds a few hundred thousand distinct CDR3 sequences, around 20% seen once. The sample taken for sequencing was blood. Receptors originate from a man aged 35 to 55 with Graves' hyperthyroidism.

This clonotype was detected ten times or more. The V gene is TRBV6-1, the J gene TRBJ1-1; D is unresolved. Trimming removed 1 base from V and 0 bases from J, with 6 bases in between. Germline-derived CDR1 and CDR2 are MNHNS and SASEGT. CDR3 length equals 14 residues. The CDR3 region has the DNA TGTGCCAGCAGTGAAGGGTGGGTGAACACTGAAGCTTTCTTT. Protein product: CASSEGWVNTEAFF.

The chain has TRBV15 and TRBJ2-2; D is perhaps TRBD2 (5 bases). The V gene's germline CDR1 is LNHNV and CDR2 YYDKDF (reference sequence). This CDR3 has 14 residues. Deletions cut 1 base from V and 5 bases from J, with 8 bases between. The DNA for the CDR3 is TGTGCCACCAGCAGAGTTAGGGAGACCGGGGAGCTGTTTTTT. Amino acid sequence: CATSRVRETGELFF.

This clonotype was observed a handful of times. This sequence joins TRBV6-5 and TRBJ2-1; D is unclear. Germline loops: CDR1 MNHEY, CDR2 SVGAGI. V was cut by 3 bases and J by 6 bases, with 12 bases left in between. The CDR3 is 14 amino acids. The CDR3 here is CASSYSASANEQFF. The CDR3 DNA follows: TGTGCCAGCAGTTATTCCGCCTCTGCCAATGAGCAGTTCTTC.

This clonotype was counted between two and nine times. The rearrangement joins TRBV27 to TRBJ2-7; 7 positions match TRBD1. Germline lookup yields CDR1 MNHEY and CDR2 SMNVEV (reference sequence). V shed 3 bases and J 4 bases; nucleotides not matched to a gene: 6. This CDR3 region has 14 residues. The CDR3: CASSFLTGKYEQYF. Here the CDR3 DNA reads TGTGCCAGCAGTTTCCTGACAGGGAAGTACGAGCAGTACTTC.

Many counts were recorded for this clonotype. The chain employs TRBV30 and TRBJ2-5; TRBD1 matches 7 bases. The CDR3 runs to 13 residues. Trimming cost V 0 bases and J 2 bases; bases outside gene matches: 0. Germline loops: CDR1 GTSNPN, CDR2 SVGIG (reference sequence). Here the CDR3 reads CAWSVGQQETQYF. The CDR3 nucleotides are TGTGCCTGGAGTGTGGGACAGCAAGAGACCCAGTACTTC.

The rearrangement joins TRBV2 to TRBJ2-6; D remains ambiguous. Trimming stripped 4 bases from V and 1 base from J, with 8 bases between. This CDR3 is 15 amino acids long. Germline lookup yields CDR1 SNHLY and CDR2 FYNNEI. CDR3 sequence reads: CASSVQPSGANVLTF. In nucleotides, the CDR3 is TGTGCCAGCAGTGTGCAACCGTCTGGGGCCAACGTCCTGACTTTC.

This clonotype was detected ten times or more. This chain joins TRBV20-1 and TRBJ2-1; D not certain. Germline V gene sequence: CDR1 DFQATT, CDR2 SNEGSKA (reference sequence). The CDR3 sequence is 14 residues long. Trimming took 6 bases from V and 3 from J, leaving 15 bases between them. The CDR3 DNA sequence: TGCAGTGCAGAGGCGGAAATACTCTACAATGAGCAGTTCTTC. As protein: CSAEAEILYNEQFF.

This clonotype came up a few times. The chain carries TRBV10-1 and TRBJ1-4; 11 bases agree with TRBD1. J lost 10 bases, V lost 8 bases, and 0 bases had no gene match. The germline CDR1 and CDR2 sequences are WNHNN and SYGVQD (reference sequence). This CDR3 comprises 11 residues. CDR3: CASGTGGKLFF. The CDR3 DNA reads TGCGCCAGCGGGACAGGGGGAAAACTGTTTTTT.

The chain employs TRBV11-2 and TRBJ2-1; no clear D gene. The CDR3 has 13 residues. Germline V gives CDR1 SGHAT, CDR2 FQNNGV. V gave up 5 bases and J gave up 12 bases, with 17 bases separating them. The CDR3 region is CASSQGITLSQFF. In DNA, the CDR3 is TGTGCCAGCAGCCAAGGGATTACACTTTCGCAGTTCTTC. The full variable domain, completed using reference TRBV11-2 and TRBJ2-1, is EAGVAQSPRYKIIEKRQSVAFWCNPISGHATLYWYQQILGQGPKLLIQFQNNGVVDDSQLPKDRFSAERLKGVDSTLKIQPAKLEDSAVYLCASSQGITLSQFFGPGTRLTVL.

Many counts were recorded for this clonotype. The genes are TRBV29-1 and TRBJ2-5; the D gene could be TRBD1 or TRBD2 (5 bases each). This CDR3 spans 16 amino acids. Germline loops: CDR1 SQVTM, CDR2 ANQGSEA. V was cut by 2 bases and J by 2 bases, with 18 bases left in between. The CDR3 DNA follows: TGCAGCGTTGAACGTAATTGGGACCAAATACAAGAGACCCAGTACTTC. The encoded protein is CSVERNWDQIQETQYF.

This clonotype was counted many times. The rearrangement uses TRBV19 and TRBJ2-2, with 13 bases matching TRBD2. The V and J ends lost 4 bases and 4 bases, in that order; junction bases with no gene match: 9. Germline lookup yields CDR1 LNHDA and CDR2 SQIVND (reference sequence). The CDR3 spans 18 residues. The DNA for the CDR3 is TGTGCCAGTAGTACCCTGACTAGCGGGGGGCTTACCACCGGGGAGCTGTTTTTT. Protein: CASSTLTSGGLTTGELFF.

The V call is TRBV6-1, the J call TRBJ2-3, with 8 bases aligning to TRBD1. CDR3 length equals 14 residues. V gave up 6 bases and J gave up 5 bases; unmatched junction bases: 7. From germline, CDR1 is MNHNS and CDR2 SASEGT. The CDR3 DNA reads TGTGCCAGCAGGGGCGCAGGGGGCGTAGATACGCAGTATTTT. Protein: CASRGAGGVDTQYF.

This clonotype was seen at least ten times. This chain connects TRBV30 to TRBJ1-1; a possible D gene is TRBD1 (5 bases). Germline CDR1 GTSNPN, CDR2 SVGIG (reference sequence). The CDR3 contains 16 residues. V lost 0 bases and J lost 1, with 15 bases in between. The CDR3 loop reads CAWSVVGASGNTEAFF. For the CDR3, the DNA is TGTGCCTGGAGTGTAGTAGGGGCCTCGGGGAACACTGAAGCTTTCTTT.

The genes are TRBV6-1 and TRBJ2-2, with a weak D call TRBD2 (7 bases). The germline V gene has CDR1 MNHNS and CDR2 SASEGT. The CDR3 totals 15 residues. V was cut by 4 bases and J by 7 bases, with 16 bases left in between. CDR3 sequence: CASSVRGGLGGELFF. Written as DNA, the CDR3 is TGTGCCAGCAGTGTTAGGGGGGGGCTCGGCGGGGAGCTGTTTTTT.

This rearrangement joins TRBV3-1 to TRBJ2-1, with 10 bases matching TRBD1. This CDR3 comprises 14 residues. Germline V CDR1 and CDR2: LGHDT, YNNKEL (reference sequence). Trimming cost V 4 bases and J 12 bases; bases outside gene matches: 9. The CDR3 loop reads CASSPTGGPLWQFF. The DNA for the CDR3 is TGTGCCAGCAGCCCGACAGGGGGCCCCCTGTGGCAGTTCTTC.

This clonotype was recorded a few times. The gene calls are TRBV9 and TRBJ1-6; the match to TRBD1 covers 10 bases. The CDR3 length is 16 residues. With V trimmed by 2 bases and J by 7 bases, 6 bases remained unmatched. The V gene's germline CDR1 is SGDLS and CDR2 YYNGEE. This CDR3 reads CASSVGGQGENSPLHF. CDR3 DNA: TGTGCCAGCAGCGTTGGAGGACAGGGGGAGAATTCACCCCTCCACTTT.

This clonotype was seen repeatedly, ten times or more. This sequence joins TRBV7-9 and TRBJ2-1; D not certain. The V and J ends lost 11 bases and 7 bases respectively, with 24 bases between them. Germline lookup yields CDR1 SEHNR and CDR2 FQNEAQ (reference sequence). CDR3 length: 15 residues. DNA of the CDR3: TGTGCCTCCCCCCCCCCGGGCCAACATCCTAATGAGCAGTTCTTC. Translating it yields CASPPPGQHPNEQFF. Combining the CDR3 with reference TRBV7-9 and TRBJ2-1 gives the whole variable domain DTGVSQNPRHKITKRGQNVTFRCDPISEHNRLYWYRQTLGQGPEFLTYFQNEAQLEKSRLLSDRFSAERPKGSFSTLEIQRTEQGDSAMYLCASPPPGQHPNEQFFGPGTRLTVL.